The entry below describes one T cell receptor beta chain. The sample comes from a study of tumor and adjacent non-tumor tissue in lung cancer. The germline V gene encodes CDR1 DFQATT and CDR2 SNEGSKA (reference sequence). The CDR3 spans 14 residues. The library came from three nested PCR rounds adapted from ARM-PCR protocols. TCRdb re-called the multiplex PCR reads through MiXCR, storing one row per CDR3 protein. The data hold approximately 120,000 distinct CDR3 sequences, with 66% observed a single time. The template was RNA from unsorted bulk tissue. The source of this sequence is a man in his thirties or forties with non-small cell lung cancer. The chain couples TRBV20-1 to TRBJ1-5; 8 nucleotides match TRBD1. The J call is in doubt because the DNA end fits TRBJ2-3 better. Sequencing was performed on lung tumor tissue. CDR3 in DNA: TGCAGTGCTAGCCCGGACAGGGCTGGTCAGCCTCAGTATTTT. Its translation: CSASPDRAGQPQYF.